This TCR beta chain emerged from a study of T cells in Graves' hyperthyroidism and ophthalmopathy. This CDR3 region has 14 residues. Per germline, CDR1 LGHDT and CDR2 YNNKEL (reference sequence). Under 12 ml fresh peripheral blood yielded the PBMCs. On this clonotype: Given a much more abundant clone one base away, this may be a read error.

The investigators amplified TCR beta CDR3 regions from RNA transcripts. HTBI primers were employed in a first-round RT-PCR of the TCR CDR3. TCRdb re-derived calls from the multiplex PCR reads in MiXCR, one entry per CDR3 protein. The sample lists 250,000 to 350,000 distinct CDR3 sequences, approximately 15% occurring once. The chain couples TRBV3-1 to TRBJ1-2, with 8 bases that match TRBD1. The sequence was collected from a man aged 25-45 years with Graves' hyperthyroidism. What was sequenced was blood. CDR3 residues: CASSAGGAGYGHTF. Here the CDR3 DNA reads TGTGCCAGCAGTGCAGGGGGCGCGGGCTATGGCCACACCTTC. The full variable domain, rest sourced from reference TRBV3-1 and TRBJ1-2, is DTAVSQTPKYLVTQMGNDKSIKCEQNLGHDTMYWYKQDSKKFLKIMFSYNNKELIINETVPNRFSPKSPDKAHLNLHINSLELGDSAVYFCASSAGGAGYGHTFGSGTRLTVV.